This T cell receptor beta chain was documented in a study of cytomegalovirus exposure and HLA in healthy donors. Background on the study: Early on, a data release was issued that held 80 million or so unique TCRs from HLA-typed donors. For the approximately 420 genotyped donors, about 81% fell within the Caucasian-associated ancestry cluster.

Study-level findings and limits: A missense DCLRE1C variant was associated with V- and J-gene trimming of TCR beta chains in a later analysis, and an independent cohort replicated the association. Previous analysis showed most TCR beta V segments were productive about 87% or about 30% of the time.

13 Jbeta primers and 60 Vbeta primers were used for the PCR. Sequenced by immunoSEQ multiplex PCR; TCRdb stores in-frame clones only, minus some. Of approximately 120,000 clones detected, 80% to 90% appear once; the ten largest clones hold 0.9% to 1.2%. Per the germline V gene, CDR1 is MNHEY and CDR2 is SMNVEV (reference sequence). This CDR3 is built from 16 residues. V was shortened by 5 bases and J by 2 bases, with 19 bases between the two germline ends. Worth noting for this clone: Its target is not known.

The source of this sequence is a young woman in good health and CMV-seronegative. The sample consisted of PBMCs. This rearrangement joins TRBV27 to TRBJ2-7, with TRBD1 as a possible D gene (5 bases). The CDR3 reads CASSPRQGLGAYEQYF. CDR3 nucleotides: TGTGCCAGCAGTCCAAGACAAGGGTTAGGGGCCTACGAGCAGTACTTC.